A single sample is the source of the 10 T cell receptor beta chains below, sequenced in a study of identical twins. One entry per CDR3 protein, called by TCRdb with MiXCR from the 5' RACE reads. Here the sample spans approximately 490,000 distinct CDR3 sequences, around 20% being singletons. The same sample was also used in a study of yellow fever vaccine responses in identical twins.

Sequencing was performed on CD4+ T cells sorted from blood. Receptors originate from a woman younger than 30 in good health.

This clonotype was found once. The chain employs TRBV4-1 and TRBJ1-6; D is unclear. V was cut by 4 bases and J by 5 bases, with 15 bases left in between. Germline CDR1 reads MGHRA; CDR2 reads YSYEKL. CDR3 length: 16 amino acids. CDR3 in amino acids: CASSPEVVWDNSPLHF. Written as DNA, the CDR3 is TGCGCCAGCAGCCCCGAGGTGGTGTGGGATAATTCACCCCTCCACTTT.

The chain's CDR3 is CASSSGGIYEQYV. DNA for the CDR3: TGTGCCAGCAGTTCCGGGGGGATCTACGAGCAGTACGTC. The chain is built from TRBV28 and TRBJ2-7; 7 positions agree with TRBD2. The length of the CDR3 is 13 residues. Trimming took 4 bases from V and 3 from J; bases not matched to a gene: 3. The germline gives CDR1 MDHEN, CDR2 SYDVKM.

This clonotype was found a few times. V and J are TRBV29-1 and TRBJ1-2; a weak D match, TRBD1 (5 bases). CDR1 is SQVTM, CDR2 ANQGSEA, per germline. The CDR3 totals 13 residues. V was pared by 4 bases and J by 4 bases, with 13 bases between. CDR3 coding DNA: TGCAGCGTTGTAAGGGGAGTGGGCTATGGCTACACCTTC. Encoded protein: CSVVRGVGYGYTF.

This clonotype was recorded a few times. J is TRBJ2-7 and V is TRBV5-1; TRBD2 agrees at 7 bases. Looked up from germline, CDR1 is SGHRS and CDR2 is YFSETQ. V trimming: 2 bases; J trimming: 3 bases; junction bases outside the gene matches: 11. CDR3 length: 16 residues. The CDR3 nucleotides are TGCGCCAGCAGCTTACCTTTAGCGGGTGATCACTACGAGCAGTACTTC. Translation: CASSLPLAGDHYEQYF.

In its sample, this clonotype was seen a few times. The V and J genes are TRBV6-6 and TRBJ1-1; D unclear. The V end lost 0 bases, the J end lost 1 base, and 3 bases lay between the germline ends. The CDR3 is made up of 13 amino acids. CDR1 is MNHNY and CDR2 is SVGAGI in the germline V gene (reference sequence). CDR3 sequence (DNA): TGTGCCAGCAGTTACTCCGAGAACACTGAAGCTTTCTTT. Its protein is CASSYSENTEAFF.

This clonotype occurred a few times. The V gene is TRBV29-1, the J gene TRBJ2-3, with D possibly being TRBD2 (6 bases). The V end lost 4 bases, the J end lost 1 base, and 9 bases lay between the germline ends. Germline V gene sequence: CDR1 SQVTM, CDR2 ANQGSEA. This CDR3 has 13 residues. In DNA form, the CDR3 reads TGCAGCGTTGGACTAGTGGGCACAGATACGCAGTATTTT. Amino acid sequence: CSVGLVGTDTQYF.

Only a few counts were recorded for this clonotype. The J gene is TRBJ2-2, the V gene TRBV18; D perhaps matches TRBD2 (5 bases). The CDR3 is made up of 15 amino acids. Trimming shortened V by 6 bases and J by 5 bases, and 16 bases separated the two germline ends. From germline, CDR1 is KGHSH and CDR2 LQKENI. The CDR3 reads CASSLAPEGTGELFF. CDR3 DNA sequence: TGTGCCAGCTCGCTAGCACCCGAAGGGACCGGGGAGCTGTTTTTT.

This clonotype showed up just a few times. V gene TRBV20-1 combines with J gene TRBJ2-2, with a possible D match to TRBD1 (6 bases). V was trimmed by 1 base and J by 4 bases, leaving 16 bases between them. Germline loops: CDR1 DFQATT, CDR2 SNEGSKA (reference sequence). The CDR3 is 16 amino acids. CDR3 coding DNA: TGCAGTGCTAGAGGGGGGCAGGGGATCGGCACCGGGGAGCTGTTTTTT. As protein: CSARGGQGIGTGELFF.

The CDR3 DNA is TGCAGCGTTGGGATAGCTGGGTCCAAAAACATTCAGTACTTC. It specifies CSVGIAGSKNIQYF. The chain links TRBV29-1 to TRBJ2-4, with no clear D. The CDR3 runs to 14 residues. V was shortened by 4 bases and J by 2 bases, with 12 bases between the two germline ends. The germline V gene encodes CDR1 SQVTM and CDR2 ANQGSEA.

The chain employs TRBV29-1 and TRBJ1-1; the D is unclear. Germline V gives CDR1 SQVTM, CDR2 ANQGSEA. The CDR3 sequence is 11 residues long. Trimming left V 7 bases short and J 6 bases short, with 12 bases between. CDR3 residues: CSAARVAEAFF. CDR3 sequence (DNA): TGCAGCGCCGCGAGGGTCGCTGAAGCTTTCTTT.